This passage covers 28 T cell receptor beta chains from one sample sequenced in a study of T cell repertoires in cytomegalovirus infection. TCRdb recomputed calls from the reads with MiXCR, one row per CDR3 protein. Among about 260,000 distinct CDR3 sequences listed, roughly 13% were seen once. Sequences were obtained from PBMCs. The receptor source for this set is a human donor in good health (CMV status not recorded). Some clones in this sample may be carry-over from other donors' samples.

This clonotype was recorded at least ten times. This chain connects TRBV7-6 to TRBJ2-5, with no clear D. CDR1 is SGHVS, CDR2 FNYEAQ, per germline. The CDR3 has 11 residues. The V end lost 4 bases, the J end lost 0 bases, and 0 bases lay between the germline ends. The CDR3 nucleotides read TGTGCCAGCAGCTACCAAGAGACCCAGTACTTC. Translated: CASSYQETQYF.

Only a few counts were recorded for this clonotype. This chain joins TRBV20-1 and TRBJ1-1; possibly TRBD1 for D (5 bases). The CDR3 is made up of 10 amino acids. Germline V lookup: CDR1 DFQATT, CDR2 SNEGSKA (reference sequence). The V end was cut by 4 bases, the J end by 7 bases, with 7 bases between. CDR3 protein: CSATRVEAFF. The DNA for the CDR3 is TGCAGTGCTACCAGGGTTGAAGCTTTCTTT.

The sample holds many counts of this clonotype. The rearrangement joins TRBV28 to TRBJ1-2, with D unresolved. Per germline, CDR1 MDHEN and CDR2 SYDVKM. The V gene lost 3 bases and the J gene lost 4 bases, with 6 bases spanning the gap. The CDR3 sequence is 12 residues long. CDR3 sequence reads: CASSLLTYGYTF. In DNA, the CDR3 is TGTGCCAGCAGTTTGCTTACCTATGGCTACACCTTC.

The gene calls are TRBV6-5 and TRBJ2-5; 7 bases fit TRBD2. Per the germline V gene, CDR1 is MNHEY and CDR2 is SVGAGI. This CDR3 region has 14 residues. V trimming: 5 bases; J trimming: 2 bases; junction bases outside the gene matches: 5. CDR3 region: CASSPSGSQETQYF. The CDR3 DNA follows: TGTGCCAGCAGTCCTAGCGGATCGCAAGAGACCCAGTACTTC.

The chain recombines TRBV25-1 with TRBJ2-7; tentatively, D is TRBD2 (6 bases). In germline, CDR1 is MGHDK, CDR2 SYGVNS. This CDR3 comprises 15 residues. The V and J ends lost 0 bases and 5 bases respectively, with 14 bases between them. The CDR3 is CASSEYQPGRNEQYF. CDR3 bases: TGTGCCAGCAGTGAATATCAACCGGGGAGGAACGAGCAGTACTTC.

At least ten counts were recorded for this clonotype. The chain has TRBV27 and TRBJ2-3; the D gene is possibly TRBD2 (6 bases). V lost 6 bases and J lost 10, with 14 bases in between. The length of the CDR3 is 12 residues. Germline V lookup: CDR1 MNHEY, CDR2 SMNVEV (reference sequence). The CDR3 coding sequence is TGTGCCAGCAGGACCGATCCGGGGGCGCAGTATTTT. It translates to CASRTDPGAQYF.

The chain has TRBV20-1 and TRBJ1-2; perhaps TRBD1 as D (5 bases). The CDR3 has 12 amino acids. The germline V gene encodes CDR1 DFQATT and CDR2 SNEGSKA (reference sequence). V lost 3 bases, J lost 6 bases, and 11 bases lay in between. CDR3 nucleotides: TGCAGTGCTAGGAGACAGCCAAATGGCTACACCTTC. Protein sequence: CSARRQPNGYTF.

This clonotype occurred many times. The J gene is TRBJ2-3, the V gene TRBV7-2; possible D gene TRBD2, 8 bases. The CDR3 is made up of 20 amino acids. The germline CDR1 and CDR2 sequences are SGHTA and FQGNSA. Trimming removed 0 bases from V and 3 bases from J, with 25 bases in between. The DNA for the CDR3 is TGTGCCAGCAGCTTAGCGGGGGCGGGAGGAGGGGGCAAACGGACAGATACGCAGTATTTT. Translating it yields CASSLAGAGGGGKRTDTQYF.

The rearrangement joins TRBV20-1 to TRBJ1-1; D is undetermined. Trimming removed 1 base at V and 1 base at J, with 10 bases between. This CDR3 is built from 14 residues. Germline V gene data show CDR1 as DFQATT and CDR2 as SNEGSKA (reference sequence). DNA of the CDR3: TGCAGTGCTAGAGGAAGAATAAGGAACACTGAAGCTTTCTTT. Amino acid sequence: CSARGRIRNTEAFF.

There are many counts of this clonotype. DNA of the CDR3: TGTGCCAGCAGGCGACAGGGCCGGGTCAGCTATGGCTACACCTTC. Its protein is CASRRQGRVSYGYTF. The chain combines TRBV6-1 with TRBJ1-2, with 7 bases lining up with TRBD1. The CDR3 is made up of 15 amino acids. J lost 4 bases, V lost 6 bases, and 11 bases had no gene match. Germline-derived CDR1 and CDR2 are MNHNS and SASEGT.

There are a few counts of this clonotype. This chain links TRBV11-3 with TRBJ2-4; possible D gene TRBD2, 5 bases. Germline V lookup: CDR1 SGHNT, CDR2 YENEEA. Trimming took 0 bases from V and 2 from J, leaving 17 bases between them. This CDR3 spans 18 amino acids. The CDR3 bases are TGTGCCAGCAGCTTAGAAGAGGTCCGTCGGGAACCCAAAAACATTCAGTACTTC. Its translation is CASSLEEVRREPKNIQYF.

The chain joins TRBV7-9 to TRBJ2-1; 9 bases are shared with TRBD2. V shed 5 bases, J shed 6 bases, and the junction held 11 bases outside the gene matches. CDR3 size: 16 residues. The germline V gene has CDR1 SEHNR and CDR2 FQNEAQ (reference sequence). CDR3 DNA: TGTGCCAGCAGCCCACTGGGACTAGCCCCCTCCAATGAGCAGTTCTTC. Translation: CASSPLGLAPSNEQFF.

This clonotype was seen at least ten times. The V gene is TRBV7-2, the J gene TRBJ2-7, with D maybe TRBD2 (6 bases). The CDR3 is made up of 16 amino acids. V was shortened by 1 base and J by 1 base, with 14 bases between the two germline ends. Germline assignment: CDR1 SGHTA and CDR2 FQGNSA. CDR3 coding DNA: TGTGCCAGCAGCTTAGTTGGAGGGCCCCTTTCCTACGAGCAGTACTTC. This translates into CASSLVGGPLSYEQYF.

This clonotype was recorded at least ten times. This chain's CDR3 is CASSSAQGSGETQYF. CDR3 bases: TGTGCCAGCAGCTCAGCACAGGGTAGTGGAGAGACCCAGTACTTC. The chain couples TRBV7-2 to TRBJ2-5; perhaps TRBD1 as D (6 bases). Germline CDR1 reads SGHTA; CDR2 reads FQGNSA. The germline V and J ends were trimmed by 4 bases and 4 bases, with 16 bases remaining between them. The CDR3 contains 15 residues.

The chain combines TRBV5-1 with TRBJ1-5, with no clear D. The CDR3 contains 14 residues. The ends were cut back, 0 bases at V and 3 bases at J, with 7 bases in the middle. Germline V gives CDR1 SGHRS, CDR2 YFSETQ. CDR3 loop: CASSLDSLNQPQHF. CDR3 DNA: TGCGCCAGCAGCTTGGACAGTCTCAATCAGCCCCAGCATTTT. The complete variable domain, with remaining parts taken from reference TRBV5-1 and TRBJ1-5, reads KAGVTQTPRYLIKTRGQQVTLSCSPISGHRSVSWYQQTPGQGLQFLFEYFSETQRNKGNFPGRFSGRQFSNSRSEMNVSTLELGDSALYLCASSLDSLNQPQHFGDGTRLSIL.

This clonotype was seen ten or more times. The chain joins TRBV6-5 to TRBJ2-1, with 7 bases lining up with TRBD2. V dropped 6 bases and J dropped 6; count of bases not matched to a gene: 11. CDR3 length equals 15 residues. Germline V gene sequence: CDR1 MNHEY, CDR2 SVGAGI. The CDR3 nucleotides are TGTGCCAGCAGACCCCCCCAAGCGGGGCGCAATGAGCAGTTCTTC. This gives the protein CASRPPQAGRNEQFF.

V and J are TRBV5-6 and TRBJ1-6; TRBD1 matches 7 bases. V dropped 0 bases and J dropped 10; count of bases not matched to a gene: 10. The CDR3 length is 16 residues. Germline CDR1 SGHDT, CDR2 YYEEEE. The CDR3 spells CASSLGGSGQTSPLHF. In DNA, the CDR3 is TGTGCCAGCAGCTTGGGGGGATCGGGACAGACCTCACCCCTCCACTTT.

The table lists this clonotype with a few counts. The chain joins TRBV19 to TRBJ2-2; 11 positions match TRBD1. Germline CDR1 and CDR2: LNHDA and SQIVND (reference sequence). This CDR3 is 14 amino acids long. V shed 6 bases, J shed 5 bases, and the junction held 2 bases outside the gene matches. CDR3 DNA sequence: TGTGCCAGTAGGGACAGGGGGCATACCGGGGAGCTGTTTTTT. This codes for CASRDRGHTGELFF.

This clonotype was recorded many times. This chain joins TRBV5-4 and TRBJ1-1; 8 nucleotides match TRBD1. Germline V gives CDR1 SGHNT, CDR2 YYREEE (reference sequence). V lost 4 bases and J lost 5; bases outside the gene matches: 7. CDR3 length equals 14 residues. CDR3 bases: TGTGCCAGCAGCACCACAGGGGGTAGTACTGAAGCTTTCTTT. It translates to CASSTTGGSTEAFF.

The J gene is TRBJ2-7, the V gene TRBV11-1; a weak D match, TRBD2 (5 bases). Looked up from germline, CDR1 is SGHAT and CDR2 is FQDESV (reference sequence). V lost 1 base and J 3 bases, leaving 13 bases between the germline ends. The CDR3 runs to 15 residues. CDR3 coding DNA: TGTGCCAGCAGCTTAGGCCCTAGCCCTATCTACGAGCAGTACTTC. Its translation: CASSLGPSPIYEQYF.

This rearrangement joins TRBV7-9 to TRBJ2-7; 11 nucleotides line up with TRBD2. Trimming removed 1 base from V and 2 bases from J; junction bases left unmatched: 4. Per the germline V gene, CDR1 is SEHNR and CDR2 is FQNEAQ (reference sequence). This CDR3 region has 16 residues. CDR3 sequence (DNA): TGTGCCAGCAGCTTAGGCCCTAGCGGGGGGACCTACGAGCAGTACTTC. Translation: CASSLGPSGGTYEQYF.

The chain carries TRBV13 and TRBJ2-2, with 8 bases aligning to TRBD2. CDR1 is PRHDT, CDR2 FYEKMQ, per germline (reference sequence). The CDR3 is 16 residues long. The ends lost 8 bases at V and 3 bases at J; junction bases unmatched: 11. CDR3 sequence: CASVFRAGEYTGELFF. As DNA, the CDR3 is TGTGCCAGCGTCTTCCGAGCGGGAGAGTACACCGGGGAGCTGTTTTTT.

As to this clonotype: The conserved final phenylalanine or tryptophan is absent from the CDR3, which likely points to a read error. It is unclear where the CDR3 begins or ends on the DNA, so no DNA is shown, and the CDR3 is as TCRdb lists it. This chain joins TRBV20-1 and TRBJ2-1. Germline V gene data show CDR1 as DFQATT and CDR2 as SNEGSKA (reference sequence). The CDR3 totals 14 residues, both ends included. CDR3: CSAREANHYNEQLL.

This clonotype occurred a few times. The CDR3 sequence: CASSLREEQYF. The DNA for the CDR3 is TGTGCCAGCAGCTTAAGGGAAGAGCAGTACTTC. V gene TRBV7-2 combines with J gene TRBJ2-7; D unresolved. Per the germline V gene, CDR1 is SGHTA and CDR2 is FQGNSA. The CDR3 is made up of 11 amino acids. V was trimmed by 2 bases and J by 7 bases, leaving 6 bases between them.

The chain uses TRBV5-6 and TRBJ2-5; D call uncertain. Germline values: CDR1 SGHDT, CDR2 YYEEEE. With 3 bases removed from V and 0 bases from J, the gap between germline ends came to 12 bases. The CDR3 totals 15 residues. For the CDR3, the DNA is TGTGCCAGCAGCTCCTTAGGACCGAACCAAGAGACCCAGTACTTC. This encodes CASSSLGPNQETQYF.

This clonotype has at least ten counts. This sequence joins TRBV7-2 and TRBJ2-7; 8 nucleotides align to TRBD1. The CDR3 totals 15 residues. The germline CDR1 and CDR2 sequences are SGHTA and FQGNSA. Trimming took 5 bases from V and 0 from J; bases not matched to a gene: 6. CDR3 loop: CASSQGAGPSYEQYF. The CDR3 DNA follows: TGTGCCAGCAGCCAGGGGGCGGGTCCCTCCTACGAGCAGTACTTC.

This clonotype has at least ten counts. J is TRBJ2-3 and V is TRBV7-8, with 12 bases that match TRBD1. This CDR3 contains 19 residues. V lost 5 bases and J lost 6; bases outside the gene matches: 18. Germline CDR1 SGHVS, CDR2 FQNEAQ. DNA of the CDR3: TGTGCCAGCAGCCCCCTTCGGATTGCGGGACAGGGGGCATCCGATACGCAGTATTTT. Translating gives CASSPLRIAGQGASDTQYF.

J is TRBJ2-1 and V is TRBV6-5, with 9 bases fitting TRBD2. Per germline, CDR1 MNHEY and CDR2 SVGAGI. Trimming at V came to 6 bases and at J to 4 bases, leaving 10 bases not matched to a gene. The CDR3 has 16 residues. The chain's CDR3 is CASSRASGGPYNEQFF. As DNA, the CDR3 is TGTGCCAGCAGCCGGGCGAGCGGGGGGCCTTACAATGAGCAGTTCTTC.